The T cell receptor beta chain described here comes from a study of T cell responses to AZD1222 COVID-19 vaccine. On this clone: Antigen specificity is unknown.

Per the germline V gene, CDR1 is MGHRA and CDR2 is YSYEKL. V gave up 0 bases and J gave up 7 bases, with 10 bases separating them. This CDR3 comprises 15 residues. Study results and limitations: Spike-specific TCR breadth and depth both grew after two AZD1222 doses. There were vaccine-associated CD4 TCRs across spike, dominant at 160-218 and 743-854. Females outnumbered males among donors, who were mostly white British; clonal diversity was possibly underestimated. Of the AZD1222 recipients, only 5 to 7 were seropositive at baseline.

Measured with immunoSEQ multiplex PCR; TCRdb has only the in-frame clones, and not every one. The sample holds fewer than 75,000 clones, less than 90% seen once. This specimen consisted of peripheral blood, obtained on day 0 of AZD1222 vaccination. The TCR sequence derives from an adult in good health. The chain couples TRBV4-1 to TRBJ1-6, with unresolved D. CDR3 in amino acids: CASSQEKYLNSPLHF. CDR3 nucleotide sequence: TGCGCCAGCAGCCAAGAAAAGTACTTGAATTCACCCCTCCACTTT.